This TCR beta chain was identified in a study of cytomegalovirus exposure and HLA in healthy donors. PCR involved 60 Vbeta and 13 Jbeta primers. Here immunoSEQ multiplex PCR was the method, and the copy in TCRdb shows in-frame clones only, minus some. This sample carries 100,000 to 150,000 clones, about 76% of them seen once, and the ten largest clones take about 0.63%. This CDR3 is 15 amino acids long. CDR1 is SEHNR and CDR2 is FQNEAQ in the germline V gene (reference sequence). Trimming took 7 bases from V and 2 from J, leaving 17 bases between them. Study-wide findings and caveats: The study reported that TCR beta sequences accurately predicted HLA-A and HLA-B alleles in most subjects.

Of note for this clone: No antigen is known for it.

Sequenced: PBMCs. The receptor comes from a man younger than 35 in good health and CMV-seronegative. The V and J genes are TRBV7-9 and TRBJ2-5; TRBD2 is a possible D gene (5 bases). CDR3 region: CASTTRNREQETQYF. The CDR3 nucleotides are TGTGCCAGCACCACTAGGAACCGAGAGCAAGAGACCCAGTACTTC.